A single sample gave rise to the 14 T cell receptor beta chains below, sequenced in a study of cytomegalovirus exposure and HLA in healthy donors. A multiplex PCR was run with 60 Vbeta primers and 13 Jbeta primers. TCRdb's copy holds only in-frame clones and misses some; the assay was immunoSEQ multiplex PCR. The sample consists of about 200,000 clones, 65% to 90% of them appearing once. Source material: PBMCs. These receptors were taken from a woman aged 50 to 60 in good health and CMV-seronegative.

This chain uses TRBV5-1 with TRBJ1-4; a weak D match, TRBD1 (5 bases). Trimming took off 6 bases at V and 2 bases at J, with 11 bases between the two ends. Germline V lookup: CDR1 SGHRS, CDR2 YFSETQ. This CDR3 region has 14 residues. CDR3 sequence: CASTGRGTNEKLFF. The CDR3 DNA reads TGCGCCAGCACCGGGAGGGGCACTAATGAAAAACTGTTTTTT.

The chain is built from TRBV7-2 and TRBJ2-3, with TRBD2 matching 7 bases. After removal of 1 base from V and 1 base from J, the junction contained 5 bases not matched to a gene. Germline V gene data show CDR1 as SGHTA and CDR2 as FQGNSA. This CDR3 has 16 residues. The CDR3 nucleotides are TGTGCCAGCAGCTTAGAAGTAGCGGGTGGCACAGATACGCAGTATTTT. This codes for CASSLEVAGGTDTQYF. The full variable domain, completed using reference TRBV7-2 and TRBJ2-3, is GAGVSQSPSNKVTEKGKDVELRCDPISGHTALYWYRQSLGQGLEFLIYFQGNSAPDKSGLPSDRFSAERTGGSVSTLTIQRTQQEDSAVYLCASSLEVAGGTDTQYFGPGTRLTVL.

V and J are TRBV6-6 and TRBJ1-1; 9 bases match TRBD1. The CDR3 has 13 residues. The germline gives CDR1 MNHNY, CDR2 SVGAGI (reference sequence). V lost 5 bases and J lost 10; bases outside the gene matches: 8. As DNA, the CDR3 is TGTGCCAGCAGTACGGGACAGGGTACTTTAGCTTTCTTT. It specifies CASSTGQGTLAFF.

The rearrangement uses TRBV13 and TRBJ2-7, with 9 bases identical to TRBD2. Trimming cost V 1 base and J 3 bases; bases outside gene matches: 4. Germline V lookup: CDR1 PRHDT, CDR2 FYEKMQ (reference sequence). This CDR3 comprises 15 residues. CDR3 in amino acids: CASSLASGTGYEQYF. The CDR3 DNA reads TGTGCCAGCAGCTTAGCTAGCGGGACGGGCTACGAGCAGTACTTC.

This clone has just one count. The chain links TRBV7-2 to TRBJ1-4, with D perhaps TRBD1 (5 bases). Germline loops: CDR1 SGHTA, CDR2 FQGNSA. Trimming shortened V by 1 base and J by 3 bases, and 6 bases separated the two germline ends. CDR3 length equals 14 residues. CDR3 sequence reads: CASSLEQANEKLFF. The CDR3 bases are TGTGCCAGCAGCTTAGAACAGGCTAATGAAAAACTGTTTTTT.

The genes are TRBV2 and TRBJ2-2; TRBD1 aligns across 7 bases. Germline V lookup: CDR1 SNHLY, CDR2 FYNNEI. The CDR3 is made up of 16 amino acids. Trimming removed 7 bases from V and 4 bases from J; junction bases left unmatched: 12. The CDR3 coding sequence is TGTGCCAGCAAGCTGACAGAAGGGGGCTTCACCGGGGAGCTGTTTTTT. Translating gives CASKLTEGGFTGELFF.

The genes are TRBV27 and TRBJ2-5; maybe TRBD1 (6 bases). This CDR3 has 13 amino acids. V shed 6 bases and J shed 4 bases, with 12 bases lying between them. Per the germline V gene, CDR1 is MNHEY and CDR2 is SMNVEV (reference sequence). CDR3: CASSLQGRETQYF. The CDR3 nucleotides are TGTGCCAGCAGCTTACAGGGCCGAGAGACCCAGTACTTC.

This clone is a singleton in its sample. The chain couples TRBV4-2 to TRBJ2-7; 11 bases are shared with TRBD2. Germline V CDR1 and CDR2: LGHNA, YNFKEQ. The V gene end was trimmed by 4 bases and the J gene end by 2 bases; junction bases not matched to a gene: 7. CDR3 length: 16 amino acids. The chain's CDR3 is CASSPATSGVTYEQYF. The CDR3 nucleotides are TGTGCCAGCAGCCCCGCGACTAGCGGGGTCACCTACGAGCAGTACTTC.

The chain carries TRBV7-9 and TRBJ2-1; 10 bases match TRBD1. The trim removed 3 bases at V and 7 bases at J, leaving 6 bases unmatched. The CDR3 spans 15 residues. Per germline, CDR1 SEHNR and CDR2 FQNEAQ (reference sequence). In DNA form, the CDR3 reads TGTGCCAGCAGCTTCTGGGACAGGGGAATAAATGAGCAGTTCTTC. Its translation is CASSFWDRGINEQFF. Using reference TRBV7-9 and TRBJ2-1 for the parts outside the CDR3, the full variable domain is DTGVSQNPRHKITKRGQNVTFRCDPISEHNRLYWYRQTLGQGPEFLTYFQNEAQLEKSRLLSDRFSAERPKGSFSTLEIQRTEQGDSAMYLCASSFWDRGINEQFFGPGTRLTVL.

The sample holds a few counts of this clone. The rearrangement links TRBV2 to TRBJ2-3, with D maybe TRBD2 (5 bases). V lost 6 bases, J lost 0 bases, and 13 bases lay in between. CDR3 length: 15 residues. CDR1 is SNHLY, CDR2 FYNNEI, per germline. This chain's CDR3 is CASRPKAASTDTQYF. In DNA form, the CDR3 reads TGTGCCAGCAGGCCCAAAGCGGCCAGCACAGATACGCAGTATTTT.

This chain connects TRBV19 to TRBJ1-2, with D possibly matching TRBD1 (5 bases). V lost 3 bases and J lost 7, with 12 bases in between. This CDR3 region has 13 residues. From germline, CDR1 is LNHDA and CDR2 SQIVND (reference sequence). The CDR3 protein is CASSIRQSGGYTF. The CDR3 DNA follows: TGTGCCAGTAGTATTCGACAGAGTGGTGGCTACACCTTC.

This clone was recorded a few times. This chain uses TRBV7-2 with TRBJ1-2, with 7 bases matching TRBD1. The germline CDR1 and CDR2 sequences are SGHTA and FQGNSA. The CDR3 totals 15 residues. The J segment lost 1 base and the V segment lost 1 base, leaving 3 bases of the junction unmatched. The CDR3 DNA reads TGTGCCAGCAGCTTAGGAGGGGGCGTTAACTATGGCTACACCTTC. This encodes CASSLGGGVNYGYTF.

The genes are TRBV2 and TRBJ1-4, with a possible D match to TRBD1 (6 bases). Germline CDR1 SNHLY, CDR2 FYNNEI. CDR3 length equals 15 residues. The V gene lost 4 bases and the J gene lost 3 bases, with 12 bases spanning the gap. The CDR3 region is CASSGNQGPNEKLFF. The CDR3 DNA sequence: TGTGCCAGCAGTGGTAATCAGGGGCCTAATGAAAAACTGTTTTTT.

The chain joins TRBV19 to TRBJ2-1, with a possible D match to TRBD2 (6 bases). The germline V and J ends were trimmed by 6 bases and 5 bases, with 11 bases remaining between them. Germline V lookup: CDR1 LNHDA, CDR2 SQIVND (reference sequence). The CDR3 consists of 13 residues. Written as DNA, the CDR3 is TGTGCCAGTAGCCCCGGGGGTCACAATGAGCAGTTCTTC. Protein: CASSPGGHNEQFF.